The source of this T cell receptor (beta chain) is a study of blood T cell repertoires in COVID-19. Study information: The cDNA or gDNA used as material had been derived from T cells, B-cell-depleted T cells, or PBMCs.

This CDR3 is built from 14 residues. Germline CDR1 reads SGHRS; CDR2 reads YFSETQ. V shed 2 bases and J shed 2 bases, with 7 bases lying between them. Source study methods: Researchers report that nucleated cell counts were estimated from reference gene primer amplification. Method: immunoSEQ multiplex PCR; TCRdb's copy keeps in-frame clones and lacks some. V and J calls plus clone size are reproduced from that table; the DNA served to infer D and trimming. The data contain fewer than 250,000 clones, roughly 90% of them singletons. Researchers sorted participants into cohorts using their self-reported clinical history.

Input material: PBMCs or T cells enriched from blood (not recorded which). The chain uses TRBV5-1 and TRBJ2-2; no clear D gene. The origin of this receptor is a man in his thirties or forties who had been exposed to COVID-19. The CDR3 DNA follows: TGCGCCAGCAGCTTAAGCACTAACACCGGGGAGCTGTTTTTT. Its protein product is CASSLSTNTGELFF.